Listed below are T cell receptor beta chains from one sample, sequenced in a study of blood T cell repertoires in COVID-19. Generated by immunoSEQ multiplex PCR, the TCRdb table keeps only in-frame clones and is missing some. The sample carries about 59,000 clones, more than 80% recorded once. The specimen sequenced was peripheral blood. These receptors were collected from a man in his sixties with COVID-19, enrolled during active disease. Both conserved end residues are part of each CDR3. A D gene is named only where the DNA matches it firmly. Size is stated for part of the rows, as once, few or many counts, or as a class when the clone is expanded.

clone_size	j_call	cdr3_length	v_call	d_call	cdr3_aa	cdr3_nt
-	TRBJ1-1	15	TRBV11-2	-	CASSLGQTRGTEAFF	TGTGCCAGCAGCTTAGGGCAAACGCGGGGCACTGAAGCTTTCTTT
-	TRBJ2-7	15	TRBV5-4	TRBD2	CASSASSGGSDEQYF	TGTGCCAGCAGCGCCTCTAGCGGGGGTAGTGACGAGCAGTACTTC
-	TRBJ2-1	18	TRBV24-1	TRBD1	CATSDLSTDRGGYNEQFF	TGTGCCACCAGTGATTTGTCGACCGACAGGGGGGGATACAATGAGCAGTTCTTC
few	TRBJ2-7	15	TRBV6-5	TRBD1	CASSLRTGPLDEQYF	TGTGCCAGCAGTTTAAGGACAGGCCCATTGGACGAGCAGTACTTC
-	TRBJ2-1	14	TRBV5-6	TRBD2	CASSLGLGYNEQFF	TGTGCCAGCAGCTTAGGACTAGGCTACAATGAGCAGTTCTTC
-	TRBJ2-7	11	TRBV29-1	-	CSVQTTYEQYF	TGCAGCGTCCAGACTACCTACGAGCAGTACTTC
-	TRBJ2-1	13	TRBV27	TRBD2	CASSSGREGEQFF	TGTGCCAGCAGTTCGGGACGGGAGGGTGAGCAGTTCTTC
-	TRBJ2-3	15	TRBV19	TRBD2	CASSQRERARETQYF	TGTGCCAGTAGCCAGCGGGAGCGGGCGAGGGAAACGCAGTATTTT
few	TRBJ1-2	12	TRBV11-3	-	CASSQPRAGYTF	TGTGCCAGCAGCCAGCCGCGGGCTGGCTACACCTTC
-	TRBJ2-7	13	TRBV7-3	TRBD2	CASSSSGGNWQYF	TGTGCCAGCAGTTCTAGCGGGGGAAATTGGCAGTACTTC
-	TRBJ2-2	16	TRBV5-1	TRBD1	CASGLLTGGNTGELFF	TGCGCCAGCGGCCTCTTGACAGGGGGAAACACCGGGGAGCTGTTTTTT
-	TRBJ2-6	17	TRBV19	TRBD2	CASSKIAGAAVANVLTF	TGTGCCAGTAGTAAGATAGCGGGTGCTGCTGTGGCCAACGTCCTGACTTTC
-	TRBJ1-2	15	TRBV5-5	-	CASSLPTGGNYGYTF	TGTGCCAGCAGCTTGCCCACGGGGGGAAACTATGGCTACACCTTC
-	TRBJ2-3	15	TRBV5-1	-	CASSRTGGPPDTQYF	TGCGCCAGCAGCCGTACGGGGGGCCCGCCAGATACGCAGTATTTT
-	TRBJ1-2	15	TRBV7-2	TRBD1	CASSLTDRGLYGYTF	TGTGCCAGCAGCCTGACCGACAGGGGGCTTTATGGCTACACCTTC
-	TRBJ1-6	12	TRBV12-3/TRBV12-4	TRBD1	CASSLPGGPLHF	TGTGCCAGCAGTTTGCCAGGGGGGCCCCTCCACTTT
few	TRBJ1-1	14	TRBV5-4	-	CASSLTQRNTEAFF	TGTGCCAGCAGCCTGACACAGAGGAACACTGAAGCTTTCTTT
-	TRBJ1-6	13	TRBV6-2/TRBV6-3	-	CASSYSRAAIPNF	TGTGCCAGCAGTTACTCGCGGGCAGCCATCCCTAACTTT
medium-sized	TRBJ1-5	12	TRBV5-6	-	CASSSGRGSQHF	TGTGCCAGCAGCTCCGGGCGGGGGTCCCAGCATTTT
-	TRBJ2-2	16	TRBV5-1	TRBD2	CASSLATRGDTGELFF	TGCGCCAGCAGCTTGGCGACGCGGGGGGACACCGGGGAGCTGTTTTTT
-	TRBJ2-7	14	TRBV27	TRBD2	CASSTGTRTYEQYF	TGTGCCAGCAGCACCGGGACTAGAACCTACGAGCAGTACTTC
-	TRBJ1-2	11	TRBV5-6	-	CASSSDYGYTF	TGTGCCAGCAGCTCCGACTATGGCTACACCTTC
-	TRBJ2-2	16	TRBV5-1	TRBD1	CASSWMTGGGTGELFF	TGCGCCAGCAGCTGGATGACAGGGGGTGGCACCGGGGAGCTGTTTTTT
-	TRBJ1-6	13	TRBV2	-	CASFRDHNSPLHF	TGTGCCAGCTTCAGGGATCATAATTCACCCCTCCACTTT
-	TRBJ2-6	16	TRBV6-4	-	CASSATTDSGANVLTF	TGTGCCAGCAGTGCCACGACAGACTCTGGGGCCAACGTCCTGACTTTC
few	TRBJ1-5	16	TRBV6-5	TRBD1	CASSYAGQGGGQPQHF	TGTGCCAGCAGTTACGCGGGACAGGGAGGGGGGCAGCCCCAGCATTTT
few	TRBJ1-6	13	TRBV5-1	-	CASRQDTNSPLHF	TGCGCCAGCAGACAGGACACGAATTCACCCCTCCACTTT
-	TRBJ2-5	13	TRBV7-3	-	CASSSGEWETQYF	TGTGCCAGCAGCTCAGGGGAGTGGGAGACCCAGTACTTC
-	TRBJ1-3	14	TRBV6-1	-	CASSEARSGNTIYF	TGTGCCAGCAGTGAAGCCCGCTCTGGAAACACCATATATTTT
-	TRBJ1-5	15	TRBV6-5	TRBD1	CASRPLGQGNQPQHF	TGTGCCAGCAGACCCCTGGGACAGGGCAATCAGCCCCAGCATTTT
-	TRBJ2-1	15	TRBV5-1	-	CASSPGAAGANEQFF	TGCGCCAGCAGCCCGGGGGCTGCGGGAGCGAATGAGCAGTTCTTC
-	TRBJ2-5	14	TRBV2	TRBD2	CASTGERGRETQYF	TGTGCCAGCACAGGGGAGCGGGGGCGGGAGACCCAGTACTTC
-	TRBJ2-2	16	TRBV3-1/TRBV3-2	-	CASSPEGVTNTGELFF	TGTGCCAGCAGCCCCGAGGGGGTAACGAACACCGGGGAGCTGTTTTTT
-	TRBJ1-2	14	TRBV2	-	CASLQERGMSGYTF	TGTGCCAGCCTACAAGAACGGGGGATGAGCGGCTACACCTTC
-	TRBJ2-5	15	TRBV9	-	CASSVDGGLQETQYF	TGTGCCAGCAGCGTAGACGGGGGGCTCCAAGAGACCCAGTACTTC
-	TRBJ1-6	12	TRBV19	-	CASSLTDSPLHF	TGTGCCAGTAGTTTGACAGACTCACCCCTCCACTTT
-	TRBJ1-2	14	TRBV5-1	-	CASSLNQGGDGYTF	TGCGCCAGCAGCTTAAATCAGGGAGGAGATGGCTACACCTTC
-	TRBJ2-7	15	TRBV19	TRBD1	CASSTSGTGGFEQYF	TGTGCCAGTAGTACATCCGGGACAGGGGGATTCGAGCAGTACTTC
-	TRBJ1-3	15	TRBV7-2	-	CASSLSQGSGNTIYF	TGTGCCAGCAGTCTAAGTCAGGGCTCTGGAAACACCATATATTTT
-	TRBJ2-2	13	TRBV30	-	CAWNGQNTGELFF	TGTGCCTGGAATGGGCAGAACACCGGGGAGCTGTTTTTT
-	TRBJ1-5	16	TRBV5-8	TRBD1	CASSSRLDRDNQPQHF	TGTGCCAGCAGCTCAAGACTGGACAGGGACAATCAGCCCCAGCATTTT
-	TRBJ1-2	13	TRBV18	-	CASSPGTDYGYTF	TGTGCCAGCTCACCAGGAACAGACTATGGCTACACCTTC
-	TRBJ2-5	14	TRBV6-5	-	CASNQRVLGETQYF	TGTGCCAGCAACCAGAGGGTTTTAGGAGAGACCCAGTACTTC
-	TRBJ1-1	15	TRBV5-1	-	CASSLVTGPGTEAFF	TGCGCCAGCAGCTTGGTGACAGGCCCGGGCACTGAAGCTTTCTTT
-	TRBJ2-7	16	TRBV5-8	-	CASSLDAGALSYEQYF	TGTGCCAGCAGCCTTGATGCTGGGGCTCTCTCCTACGAGCAGTACTTC
-	TRBJ1-2	13	TRBV12-3/TRBV12-4	-	CASRFERRDGYTF	TGTGCCAGCAGGTTTGAACGTCGCGATGGCTACACCTTC
-	TRBJ1-1	14	TRBV5-6	TRBD1	CASSLRGTGGEAFF	TGTGCCAGCAGCTTGCGGGGGACAGGGGGCGAAGCTTTCTTT
-	TRBJ2-4	13	TRBV6-5	-	CASSYSRGNIQYF	TGTGCCAGCAGTTACTCAAGGGGAAACATTCAGTACTTC